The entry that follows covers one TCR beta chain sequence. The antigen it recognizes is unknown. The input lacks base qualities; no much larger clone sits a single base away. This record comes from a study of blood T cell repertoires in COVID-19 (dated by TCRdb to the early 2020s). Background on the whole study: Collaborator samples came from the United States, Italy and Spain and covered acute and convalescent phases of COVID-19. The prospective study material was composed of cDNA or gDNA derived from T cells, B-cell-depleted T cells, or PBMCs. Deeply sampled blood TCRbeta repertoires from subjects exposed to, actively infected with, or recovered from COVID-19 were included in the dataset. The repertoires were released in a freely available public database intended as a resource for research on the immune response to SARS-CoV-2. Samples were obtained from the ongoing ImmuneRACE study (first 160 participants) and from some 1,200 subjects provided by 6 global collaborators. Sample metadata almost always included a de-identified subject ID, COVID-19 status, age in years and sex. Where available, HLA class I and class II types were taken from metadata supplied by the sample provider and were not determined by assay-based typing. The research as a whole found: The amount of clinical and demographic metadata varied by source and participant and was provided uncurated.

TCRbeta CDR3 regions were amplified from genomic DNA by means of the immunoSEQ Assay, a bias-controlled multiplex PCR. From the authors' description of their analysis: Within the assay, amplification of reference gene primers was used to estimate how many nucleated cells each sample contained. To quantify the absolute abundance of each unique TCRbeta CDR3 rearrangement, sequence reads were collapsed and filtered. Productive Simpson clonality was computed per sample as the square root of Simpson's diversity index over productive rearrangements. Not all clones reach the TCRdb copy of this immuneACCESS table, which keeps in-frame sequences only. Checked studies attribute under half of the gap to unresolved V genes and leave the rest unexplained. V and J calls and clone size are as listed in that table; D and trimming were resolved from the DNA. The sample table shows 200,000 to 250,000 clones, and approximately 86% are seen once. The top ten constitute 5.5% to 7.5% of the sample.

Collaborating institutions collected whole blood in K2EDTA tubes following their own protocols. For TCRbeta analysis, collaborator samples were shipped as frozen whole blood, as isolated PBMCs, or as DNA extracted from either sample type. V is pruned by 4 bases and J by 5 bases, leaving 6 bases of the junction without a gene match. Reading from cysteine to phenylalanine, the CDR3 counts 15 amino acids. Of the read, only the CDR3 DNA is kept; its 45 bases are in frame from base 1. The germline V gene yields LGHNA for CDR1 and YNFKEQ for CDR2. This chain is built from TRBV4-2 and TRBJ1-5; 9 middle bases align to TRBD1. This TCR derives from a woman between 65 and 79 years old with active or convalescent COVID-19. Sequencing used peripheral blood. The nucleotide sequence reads TGTGCCAGCAGCCCCGGGACAGGGAGGGATCAGCCCCAGCATTTT. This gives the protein CASSPGTGRDQPQHF.